The subject of this entry is one T cell receptor beta chain. The table lists this clonotype with a few counts. Its antigen is currently not known. No base qualities exist here, and no much larger clone lies one base off it. Only healthy Caucasian donors were included. These data are taken from a study of identical twins (dated by TCRdb to 2016 to 2017). In the study overall: To test whether fetal clonotypes persist, this study deep-sequenced TCR alpha and beta repertoires from monozygotic twins, from unrelated adults of various ages, and from cord blood. To rule out contamination, the twin experiments were replicated at different times with different library preparation protocols. Beyond this particular receptor, the publication reports: Zero-insertion analyses could be partly confounded by invariant T cells such as MAIT and iNKT, though diverse VJ usage argued against such confounding for most clonotypes. In beta out-of-frame sequences, excess twin sharing was weaker, because having fewer shared sequences lowered the signal-to-noise ratio. Compared with coincidental sharing between unrelated individuals, out-of-frame TCR alpha sequences shared between twins had an excess of sequences with low generation probability. Out-of-frame TCR alpha sharing in monozygotic twins was systematically underestimated by recombination models, whereas sharing between unrelated individuals was in agreement with the recombination models. Because the same donors could not be followed over many years, the conclusions depended on cross-sectional statistical analysis. Abundant cord blood beta clonotypes had fewer insertions, young adult naive repertoires showed a similar but weaker trend, and memory repertoires showed no such trend.

Libraries were constructed by 5' RACE. Instrument on record: Illumina HiSeq 2000. A universal primer binding site was added through template switching, and the final cDNA carried a unique molecular identifier so that TCR cDNA molecules could be counted accurately. Specific primers in the conserved constant-segment region were used to synthesize first-strand cDNA for the TCR alpha and beta chains. Each cDNA library was double barcoded, with a SMART-Mk sample barcode plus Illumina barcodes, to control for contamination. TruSeq adapter sequences, together with Illumina sample barcodes, were added in two successive PCR steps. Sequencing of the TCR alpha and beta cDNA libraries was done on the Illumina HiSeq platform using custom primers. The original methods were these. Raw reads were processed with MiGEC to extract unique molecular identifiers, and MiXCR was used to determine CDR3 positions. For each individual, recombination models were inferred using an EM algorithm with the repgenHMM and IGoR tools. The tcR package in R was used for shared clonotype analysis, with sharing normalized by the product of cloneset sizes. To study raw recombination without the effects of thymic and clonal selection, out-of-frame nonproductive sequences were analyzed. TCRdb cleaned the public reads at Q25 with fastp, built clones with MiXCR and kept in-frame beta chains. Entries are consolidated by CDR3 protein sequence, retaining the most common genes and DNA. These V and J calls rely on TCRdb rather than the paper's analysis. Recorded for this sample are 1.5 million to 2 million distinct CDR3 sequences; more than 30% of them occurred a single time. The top ten constitute more than 0.25% of the sample.

At the junction V is shortened by 0 bases and J by 3 bases, with 12 bases in between. The germline V gene (reference sequence) supplies CDR1 DFQATT and CDR2 SNEGSKA. Counted from cysteine to phenylalanine, this CDR3 has 14 amino acids. Only CDR3 DNA remains: 42 bases, in frame from the first base. The receptor was isolated from a newborn girl in good health. Material: cord blood. The chain links TRBV20-1 with TRBJ2-7; the D gene identity is not certain. The CDR3 has the sequence CSARDRSLGYEQYF. The DNA reads as follows: TGCAGTGCTAGAGACCGCTCGCTGGGCTACGAGCAGTACTTC.